The present entry profiles one T cell receptor beta chain with its context. Its specificity is not known. The data derive from a study of cytomegalovirus exposure and HLA in healthy donors. 60 Vbeta and 13 Jbeta primers were used in PCR. Assay: immunoSEQ multiplex PCR; the TCRdb copy retains only in-frame clones and omits some. The sample totals 50,000 to 70,000 clones. Notes on the study in general: It was taken for granted in presence/absence analyses that sequencing depth across donors was roughly uniform. Indistinguishable V segments, including TRBV6-2 and TRBV6-3, were excluded.

V lost 10 bases to trimming and J lost 1 base, with 17 bases between them. The CDR3 sequence is 14 residues long. Germline V lookup: CDR1 ENHRY, CDR2 SYGVKD. Healthy donors of bone marrow made up the group. This TCR was recovered from a male donor in good health and CMV-seronegative. The rearrangement joins TRBV10-3 to TRBJ2-7; D is possibly TRBD1 (9 bases). The sample taken for sequencing was PBMCs. The CDR3 DNA sequence: TGTGCCACCTCGGGGGGGACAGGGTCCTACGAGCAGTACTTC. It yields the protein CATSGGTGSYEQYF.